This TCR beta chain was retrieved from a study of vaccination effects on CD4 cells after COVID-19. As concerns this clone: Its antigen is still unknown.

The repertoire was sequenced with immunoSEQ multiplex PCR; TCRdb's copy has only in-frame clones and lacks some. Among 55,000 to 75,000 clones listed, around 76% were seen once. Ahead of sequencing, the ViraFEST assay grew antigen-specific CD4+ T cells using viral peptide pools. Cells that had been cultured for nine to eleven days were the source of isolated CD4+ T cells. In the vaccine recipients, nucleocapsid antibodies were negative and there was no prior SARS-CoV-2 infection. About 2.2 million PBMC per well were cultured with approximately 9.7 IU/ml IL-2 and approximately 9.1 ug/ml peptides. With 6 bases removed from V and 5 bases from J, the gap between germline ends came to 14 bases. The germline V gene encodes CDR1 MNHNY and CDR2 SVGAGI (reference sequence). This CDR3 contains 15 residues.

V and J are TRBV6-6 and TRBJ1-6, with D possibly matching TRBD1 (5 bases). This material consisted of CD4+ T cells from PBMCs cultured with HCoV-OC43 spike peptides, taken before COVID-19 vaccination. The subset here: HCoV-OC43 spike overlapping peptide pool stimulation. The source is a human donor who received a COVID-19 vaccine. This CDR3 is CASRKRGADNSPLHF. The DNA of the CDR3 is TGTGCCAGCAGAAAAAGAGGGGCCGATAATTCACCCCTCCACTTT.